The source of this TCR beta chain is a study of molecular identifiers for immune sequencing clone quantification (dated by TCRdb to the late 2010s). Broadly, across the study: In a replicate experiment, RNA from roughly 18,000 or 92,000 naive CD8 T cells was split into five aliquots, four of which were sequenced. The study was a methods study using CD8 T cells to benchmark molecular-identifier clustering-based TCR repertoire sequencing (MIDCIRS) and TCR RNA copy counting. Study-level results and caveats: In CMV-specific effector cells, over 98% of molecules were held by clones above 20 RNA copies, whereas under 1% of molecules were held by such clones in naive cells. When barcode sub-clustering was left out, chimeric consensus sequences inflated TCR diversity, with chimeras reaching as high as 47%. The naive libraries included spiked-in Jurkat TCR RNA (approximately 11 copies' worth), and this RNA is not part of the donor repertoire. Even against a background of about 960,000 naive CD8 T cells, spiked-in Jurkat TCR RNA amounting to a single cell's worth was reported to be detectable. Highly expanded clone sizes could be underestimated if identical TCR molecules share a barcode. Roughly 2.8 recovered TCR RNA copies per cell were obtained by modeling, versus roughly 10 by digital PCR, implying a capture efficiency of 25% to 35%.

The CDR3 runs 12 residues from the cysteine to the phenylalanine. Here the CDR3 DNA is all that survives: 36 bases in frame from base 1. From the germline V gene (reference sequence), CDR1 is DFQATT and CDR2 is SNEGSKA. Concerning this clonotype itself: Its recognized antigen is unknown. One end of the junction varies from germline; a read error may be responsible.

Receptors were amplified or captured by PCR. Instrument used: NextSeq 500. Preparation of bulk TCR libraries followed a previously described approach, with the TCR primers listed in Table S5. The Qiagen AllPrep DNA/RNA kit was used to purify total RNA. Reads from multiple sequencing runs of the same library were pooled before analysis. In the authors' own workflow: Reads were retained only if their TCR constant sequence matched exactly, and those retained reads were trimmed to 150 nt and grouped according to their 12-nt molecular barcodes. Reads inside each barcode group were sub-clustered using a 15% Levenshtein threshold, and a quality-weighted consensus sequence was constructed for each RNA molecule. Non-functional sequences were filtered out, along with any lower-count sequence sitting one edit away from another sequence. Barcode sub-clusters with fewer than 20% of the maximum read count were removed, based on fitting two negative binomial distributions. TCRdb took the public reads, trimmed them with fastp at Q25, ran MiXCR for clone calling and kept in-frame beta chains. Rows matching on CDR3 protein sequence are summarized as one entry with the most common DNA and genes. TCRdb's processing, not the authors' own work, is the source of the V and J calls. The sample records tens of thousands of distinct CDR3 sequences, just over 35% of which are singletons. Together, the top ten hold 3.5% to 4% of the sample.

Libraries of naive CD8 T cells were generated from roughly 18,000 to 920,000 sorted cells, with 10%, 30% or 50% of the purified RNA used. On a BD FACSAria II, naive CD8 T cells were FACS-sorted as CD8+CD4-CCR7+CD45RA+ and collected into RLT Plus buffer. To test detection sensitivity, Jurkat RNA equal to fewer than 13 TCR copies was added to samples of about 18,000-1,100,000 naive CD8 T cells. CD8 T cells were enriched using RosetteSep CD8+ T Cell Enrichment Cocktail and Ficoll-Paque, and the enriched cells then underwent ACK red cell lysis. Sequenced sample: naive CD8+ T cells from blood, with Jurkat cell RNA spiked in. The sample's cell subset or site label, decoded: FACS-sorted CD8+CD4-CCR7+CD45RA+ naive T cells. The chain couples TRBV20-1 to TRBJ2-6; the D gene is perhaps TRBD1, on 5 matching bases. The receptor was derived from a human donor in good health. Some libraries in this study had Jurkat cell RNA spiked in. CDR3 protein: CSGYSGANVLAF. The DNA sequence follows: TGCAGTGGGTATTCTGGGGCCAACGTCCTGGCTTTC.